These 22 T cell receptor beta chains originate from one sample sequenced in a study of CD8+ T cells in alopecia areata. Isolated RNA was reverse transcribed into cDNA used as the sequencing template. Sequencing used immunoSEQ multiplex PCR; TCRdb keeps in-frame clones, though not all of them. The sample lists under 250,000 clones; 57% were seen once. Sample: CD4+ T cells sorted from blood, taken at week 0. The receptors were gathered from a human donor with alopecia areata.

The chain carries TRBV30 and TRBJ1-4; 7 nucleotides line up with TRBD1. The junction had 1 base not matched to a gene; V was cut back by 0 bases and J by 0 bases. Germline V lookup: CDR1 GTSNPN, CDR2 SVGIG (reference sequence). There are 15 residues in the CDR3. CDR3: CAWSVGTATNEKLFF. CDR3 DNA: TGTGCCTGGAGTGTGGGGACAGCAACTAATGAAAAACTGTTTTTT.

The rearrangement links TRBV30 to TRBJ1-4; no clear D. Germline V CDR1 and CDR2: GTSNPN, SVGIG (reference sequence). V shed 2 bases and J shed 8 bases, with 12 bases lying between them. The CDR3 is made up of 13 amino acids. CDR3 region: CAWSPNRSEKLFF. The CDR3 coding sequence is TGTGCCTGGAGTCCAAACCGGAGCGAAAAACTGTTTTTT.

The chain has TRBV18 and TRBJ1-2, with 9 bases fitting TRBD1. CDR3 size: 14 residues. The V gene's germline CDR1 is KGHSH and CDR2 LQKENI. Losses at the gene ends were 6 bases for V and 3 bases for J; bases not matched to a gene: 5. CDR3 amino acids: CASSTGQGDYGYTF. CDR3 DNA sequence: TGTGCCAGCTCTACGGGACAGGGCGACTATGGCTACACCTTC.

This chain joins TRBV2 and TRBJ1-5; D remains ambiguous. CDR3 length: 13 residues. Germline CDR1 is SNHLY and CDR2 is FYNNEI. V gave up 6 bases and J gave up 2 bases, with 8 bases separating them. The CDR3 nucleotides are TGTGCCAGCAGCCCCTGGGGCAATCAGCCCCAGCATTTT. Encoded protein: CASSPWGNQPQHF.

The chain joins TRBV7-3 to TRBJ2-3; D not resolved. V was trimmed by 5 bases and J by 2 bases, leaving 11 bases between them. The CDR3 runs 14 residues. Germline CDR1 reads SGHTA; CDR2 reads FQGTGA. As DNA, the CDR3 is TGTGCCAGCAGCCCCACGGGCAACACAGATACGCAGTATTTT. Translating gives CASSPTGNTDTQYF.

The chain is built from TRBV5-6 and TRBJ2-7, with 8 bases lining up with TRBD2. CDR3 size: 17 residues. Trimming at V came to 0 bases and at J to 11 bases, leaving 19 bases not matched to a gene. Per germline, CDR1 SGHDT and CDR2 YYEEEE. CDR3 bases: TGTGCCAGCAGCTTGGTGGTACCGGGACTAGGTTTGCGAAAGGAGTACTTC. Protein product: CASSLVVPGLGLRKEYF.

J is TRBJ2-1 and V is TRBV7-6; TRBD2 is a possible D gene (6 bases). Trimming shortened V by 4 bases and J by 6 bases, and 16 bases separated the two germline ends. Germline CDR1 SGHVS, CDR2 FNYEAQ. CDR3 length: 15 residues. The CDR3 sequence: CASSSVYTSSNEQFF. CDR3 bases: TGTGCCAGCAGCTCGGTCTACACTAGCAGCAATGAGCAGTTCTTC.

This clone was observed a few times. This chain connects TRBV30 to TRBJ1-1; D ambiguous. Germline lookup yields CDR1 GTSNPN and CDR2 SVGIG (reference sequence). This CDR3 spans 12 amino acids. Trimming stripped 6 bases from V and 0 bases from J, with 8 bases between. CDR3 DNA sequence: TGTGCCTGTTCTTACATGAACACTGAAGCTTTCTTT. Amino acid sequence: CACSYMNTEAFF.

The chain couples TRBV7-9 to TRBJ2-3, with 10 bases that match TRBD2. Per the germline V gene, CDR1 is SEHNR and CDR2 is FQNEAQ (reference sequence). The CDR3 sequence is 14 residues long. The V gene end was trimmed by 8 bases and the J gene end by 2 bases; junction bases not matched to a gene: 4. The CDR3 sequence is CASLSGGSTDTQYF. Written as DNA, the CDR3 is TGTGCCAGCCTTAGCGGGGGGTCCACAGATACGCAGTATTTT.

The gene calls are TRBV19 and TRBJ2-6; D might be TRBD2 (6 bases). This CDR3 is built from 18 residues. The germline V and J ends were trimmed by 1 base and 2 bases, with 15 bases remaining between them. CDR1 and CDR2 (germline): LNHDA, SQIVND (reference sequence). In nucleotides, the CDR3 is TGTGCCAGTAGTATAGGGGGGGTTCTTTATCCTGGGGCCAACGTCCTGACTTTC. Protein: CASSIGGVLYPGANVLTF.

The chain carries TRBV5-6 and TRBJ2-7, with a possible D match to TRBD2 (5 bases). From germline, CDR1 is SGHDT and CDR2 YYEEEE. The CDR3 has 16 amino acids. Between the trimmed V and J ends, which lost 0 bases and 1 base, there was a span of 14 bases. CDR3 region: CASSLVALTGSYEQYF. DNA of the CDR3: TGTGCCAGCAGCTTGGTGGCCCTAACGGGATCCTACGAGCAGTACTTC.

V usage is TRBV5-6 and J usage is TRBJ1-5, with D perhaps TRBD1 (5 bases). This CDR3 is 15 amino acids long. CDR1 and CDR2 from the germline V gene are SGHDT and YYEEEE. Trimming left V 3 bases short and J 2 bases short, with 12 bases between. This CDR3 reads CASSSWDPRNQPQHF. The CDR3 DNA reads TGTGCCAGCAGCTCCTGGGACCCGCGCAATCAGCCCCAGCATTTT.

The genes are TRBV29-1 and TRBJ1-4; 7 bases fit TRBD1. Germline trimming cut 4 bases from V and 7 bases from J; bases unmatched to any gene: 12. The CDR3 runs to 15 residues. Germline CDR1 reads SQVTM; CDR2 reads ANQGSEA. CDR3 loop: CSVAIATGPSEKLFF. The CDR3 region has the DNA TGCAGCGTTGCTATTGCGACAGGGCCCTCTGAAAAACTGTTTTTT.

This clone was found a few times. The chain is built from TRBV29-1 and TRBJ1-1, with TRBD1 as a possible D gene (6 bases). Germline lookup yields CDR1 SQVTM and CDR2 ANQGSEA. The germline V and J ends were trimmed by 5 bases and 0 bases, with 13 bases remaining between them. This CDR3 has 14 residues. The DNA of the CDR3 is TGCAGCGTTTCAGGGGCCGGGATGAACACTGAAGCTTTCTTT. Protein product: CSVSGAGMNTEAFF.

V and J are TRBV6-1 and TRBJ2-5; no clear D. In germline, CDR1 is MNHNS, CDR2 SASEGT. CDR3 length equals 12 residues. V was pared by 7 bases and J by 0 bases, with 6 bases between. CDR3 loop: CASTRDQETQYF. In DNA form, the CDR3 reads TGTGCCAGCACCCGGGACCAAGAGACCCAGTACTTC.

The J gene is TRBJ2-1, the V gene TRBV6-1; no clear D. The CDR3 covers 11 residues. V was cut by 5 bases and J by 6 bases, with 5 bases left in between. Germline loops: CDR1 MNHNS, CDR2 SASEGT. CDR3 sequence: CASSKLNEQFF. The CDR3 DNA follows: TGTGCCAGCAGTAAACTCAATGAGCAGTTCTTC.

V is TRBV6-5 and J is TRBJ2-3; possible D gene TRBD2, 5 bases. The CDR3 runs to 15 residues. Germline CDR1 reads MNHEY; CDR2 reads SVGAGI. V lost 8 bases, J lost 3 bases, and 18 bases lay in between. Here the CDR3 reads CASRSGWALTDTQYF. In nucleotides, the CDR3 is TGTGCCAGCCGTTCGGGGTGGGCGCTTACAGATACGCAGTATTTT.

The chain employs TRBV29-1 and TRBJ1-4, with a possible D match to TRBD1 (6 bases). CDR1 is SQVTM and CDR2 is ANQGSEA in the germline V gene. The ends were cut back, 3 bases at V and 8 bases at J, with 16 bases in the middle. The CDR3 is made up of 14 amino acids. CDR3 DNA: TGCAGCGTTGATCTCCAGGGGCGCCGGGAAAAACTGTTTTTT. This codes for CSVDLQGRREKLFF.

This clone appeared once. This chain links TRBV30 with TRBJ2-3; the match to TRBD2 covers 8 bases. CDR3 length: 17 amino acids. The germline gives CDR1 GTSNPN, CDR2 SVGIG (reference sequence). Trimming took 1 base from V and 4 from J; bases not matched to a gene: 13. The CDR3 loop is CAWSDPRRGSGADTQYF. The DNA of the CDR3 is TGTGCCTGGAGTGACCCCCGGCGGGGTAGCGGGGCAGATACGCAGTATTTT.

The chain links TRBV7-6 to TRBJ2-3, with TRBD1 matching over 9 bases. Germline values: CDR1 SGHVS, CDR2 FNYEAQ. V lost 0 bases, J lost 4 bases, and 5 bases stayed unmatched. The CDR3 runs 16 residues. The CDR3, as DNA: TGTGCCAGCAGCTTAGCTACGGGACAGGGTTCAGATACGCAGTATTTT. Protein sequence: CASSLATGQGSDTQYF.

The gene calls are TRBV4-1 and TRBJ1-5; no definite D call. The CDR3 loop spans 16 amino acids. V lost 0 bases to trimming and J lost 1 base, with 10 bases between them. Germline loops: CDR1 MGHRA, CDR2 YSYEKL. The CDR3 spells CASSQDPAASNQPQHF. DNA for the CDR3: TGCGCCAGCAGCCAAGATCCGGCAGCCAGCAATCAGCCCCAGCATTTT.

The chain is built from TRBV29-1 and TRBJ2-5, with D uncertain. The V and J ends lost 2 bases and 5 bases respectively, with 3 bases between them. Germline V gene sequence: CDR1 SQVTM, CDR2 ANQGSEA. The CDR3 totals 10 residues. The chain's CDR3 is CSVETETQYF. CDR3 nucleotides: TGCAGCGTTGAAACTGAGACCCAGTACTTC. Full variable domain (remainder filled in from reference TRBV29-1 and TRBJ2-5): SAVISQKPSRDICQRGTSLTIQCQVDSQVTMMFWYRQQPGQSLTLIATANQGSEATYESGFVIDKFPISRPNLTFSTLTVSNMSPEDSSIYLCSVETETQYFGPGTRLLVL.